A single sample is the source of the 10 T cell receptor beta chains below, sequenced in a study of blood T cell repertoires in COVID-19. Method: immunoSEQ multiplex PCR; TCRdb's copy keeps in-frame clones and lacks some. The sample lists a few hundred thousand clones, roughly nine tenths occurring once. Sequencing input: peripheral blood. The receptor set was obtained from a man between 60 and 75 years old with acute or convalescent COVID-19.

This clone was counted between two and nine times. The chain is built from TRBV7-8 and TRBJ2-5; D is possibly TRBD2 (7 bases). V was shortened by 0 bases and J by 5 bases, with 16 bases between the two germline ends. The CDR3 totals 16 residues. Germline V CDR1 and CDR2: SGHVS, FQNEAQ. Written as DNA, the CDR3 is TGTGCCAGCAGCTTAGCCCCCACGGGGGGCGGGGAGACCCAGTACTTC. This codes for CASSLAPTGGGETQYF.

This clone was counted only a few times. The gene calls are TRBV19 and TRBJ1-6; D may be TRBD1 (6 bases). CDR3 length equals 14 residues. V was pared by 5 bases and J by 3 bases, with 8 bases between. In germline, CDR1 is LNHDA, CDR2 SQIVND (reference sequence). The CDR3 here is CASSSTGYNSPLHF. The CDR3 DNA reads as TGTGCCAGTAGTTCGACAGGCTATAATTCACCCCTCCACTTT.

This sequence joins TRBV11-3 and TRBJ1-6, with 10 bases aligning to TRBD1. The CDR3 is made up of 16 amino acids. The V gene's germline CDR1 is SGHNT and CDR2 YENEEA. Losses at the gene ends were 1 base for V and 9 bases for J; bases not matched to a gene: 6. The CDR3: CASSLAGTGAGSPLHF. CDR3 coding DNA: TGTGCCAGCAGCTTAGCCGGGACAGGGGCTGGTTCACCCCTCCACTTT.

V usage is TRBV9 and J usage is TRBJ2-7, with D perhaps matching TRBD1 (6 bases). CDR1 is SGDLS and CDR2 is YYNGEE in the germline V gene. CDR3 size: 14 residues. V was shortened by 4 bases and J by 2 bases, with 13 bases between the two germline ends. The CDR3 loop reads CASSRSGTTYEQYF. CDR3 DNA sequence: TGTGCCAGCAGCCGCTCGGGGACAACCTACGAGCAGTACTTC.

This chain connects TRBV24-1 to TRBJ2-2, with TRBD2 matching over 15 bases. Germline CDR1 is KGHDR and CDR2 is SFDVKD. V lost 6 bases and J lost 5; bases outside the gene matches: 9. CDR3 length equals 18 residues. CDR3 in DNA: TGTGCCACCAGTCGGACTAGCGGGAGGGCCTTAGAGACCGGGGAGCTGTTTTTT. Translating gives CATSRTSGRALETGELFF.

This chain's CDR3 is CASSIYRRANYGYTF. CDR3 DNA sequence: TGTGCCAGCAGCATTTACAGGCGAGCTAACTATGGCTACACCTTC. V usage is TRBV11-2 and J usage is TRBJ1-2, with D maybe TRBD1 (5 bases). Germline-derived CDR1 and CDR2 are SGHAT and FQNNGV. The ends were cut back, 5 bases at V and 0 bases at J, with 13 bases in the middle. The CDR3 is made up of 15 amino acids.

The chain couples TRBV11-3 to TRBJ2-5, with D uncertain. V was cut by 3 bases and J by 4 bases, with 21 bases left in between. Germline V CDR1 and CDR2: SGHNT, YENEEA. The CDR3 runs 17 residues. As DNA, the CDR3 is TGTGCCAGCAGCTTGGGTCGAAGGTTAGCCGTGGGAGAGACCCAGTACTTC. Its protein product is CASSLGRRLAVGETQYF.

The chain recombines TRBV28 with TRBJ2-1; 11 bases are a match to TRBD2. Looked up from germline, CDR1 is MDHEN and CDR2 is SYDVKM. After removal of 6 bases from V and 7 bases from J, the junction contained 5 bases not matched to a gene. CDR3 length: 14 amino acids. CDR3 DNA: TGTGCCAGCAGAATGGGACTAGCGGTTAATGAGCAGTTCTTC. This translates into CASRMGLAVNEQFF.

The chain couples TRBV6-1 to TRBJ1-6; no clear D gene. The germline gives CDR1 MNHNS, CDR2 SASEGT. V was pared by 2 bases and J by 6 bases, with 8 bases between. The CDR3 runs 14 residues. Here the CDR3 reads CASSEIPINSPLHF. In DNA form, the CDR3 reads TGTGCCAGCAGTGAAATCCCAATTAATTCACCCCTCCACTTT.

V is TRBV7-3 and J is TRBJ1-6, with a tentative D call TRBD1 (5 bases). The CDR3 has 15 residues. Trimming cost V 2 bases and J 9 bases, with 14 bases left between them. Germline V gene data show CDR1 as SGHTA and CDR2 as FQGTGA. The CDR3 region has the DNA TGTGCCAGCAGCTTAGGGGCAGATGTAAGTTCACCCCTCCACTTT. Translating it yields CASSLGADVSSPLHF. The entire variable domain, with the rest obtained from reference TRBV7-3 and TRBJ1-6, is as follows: GAGVSQTPSNKVTEKGKYVELRCDPISGHTALYWYRQSLGQGPEFLIYFQGTGAADDSGLPNDRFFAVRPEGSVSTLKIQRTERGDSAVYLCASSLGADVSSPLHFGNGTRLTVT.